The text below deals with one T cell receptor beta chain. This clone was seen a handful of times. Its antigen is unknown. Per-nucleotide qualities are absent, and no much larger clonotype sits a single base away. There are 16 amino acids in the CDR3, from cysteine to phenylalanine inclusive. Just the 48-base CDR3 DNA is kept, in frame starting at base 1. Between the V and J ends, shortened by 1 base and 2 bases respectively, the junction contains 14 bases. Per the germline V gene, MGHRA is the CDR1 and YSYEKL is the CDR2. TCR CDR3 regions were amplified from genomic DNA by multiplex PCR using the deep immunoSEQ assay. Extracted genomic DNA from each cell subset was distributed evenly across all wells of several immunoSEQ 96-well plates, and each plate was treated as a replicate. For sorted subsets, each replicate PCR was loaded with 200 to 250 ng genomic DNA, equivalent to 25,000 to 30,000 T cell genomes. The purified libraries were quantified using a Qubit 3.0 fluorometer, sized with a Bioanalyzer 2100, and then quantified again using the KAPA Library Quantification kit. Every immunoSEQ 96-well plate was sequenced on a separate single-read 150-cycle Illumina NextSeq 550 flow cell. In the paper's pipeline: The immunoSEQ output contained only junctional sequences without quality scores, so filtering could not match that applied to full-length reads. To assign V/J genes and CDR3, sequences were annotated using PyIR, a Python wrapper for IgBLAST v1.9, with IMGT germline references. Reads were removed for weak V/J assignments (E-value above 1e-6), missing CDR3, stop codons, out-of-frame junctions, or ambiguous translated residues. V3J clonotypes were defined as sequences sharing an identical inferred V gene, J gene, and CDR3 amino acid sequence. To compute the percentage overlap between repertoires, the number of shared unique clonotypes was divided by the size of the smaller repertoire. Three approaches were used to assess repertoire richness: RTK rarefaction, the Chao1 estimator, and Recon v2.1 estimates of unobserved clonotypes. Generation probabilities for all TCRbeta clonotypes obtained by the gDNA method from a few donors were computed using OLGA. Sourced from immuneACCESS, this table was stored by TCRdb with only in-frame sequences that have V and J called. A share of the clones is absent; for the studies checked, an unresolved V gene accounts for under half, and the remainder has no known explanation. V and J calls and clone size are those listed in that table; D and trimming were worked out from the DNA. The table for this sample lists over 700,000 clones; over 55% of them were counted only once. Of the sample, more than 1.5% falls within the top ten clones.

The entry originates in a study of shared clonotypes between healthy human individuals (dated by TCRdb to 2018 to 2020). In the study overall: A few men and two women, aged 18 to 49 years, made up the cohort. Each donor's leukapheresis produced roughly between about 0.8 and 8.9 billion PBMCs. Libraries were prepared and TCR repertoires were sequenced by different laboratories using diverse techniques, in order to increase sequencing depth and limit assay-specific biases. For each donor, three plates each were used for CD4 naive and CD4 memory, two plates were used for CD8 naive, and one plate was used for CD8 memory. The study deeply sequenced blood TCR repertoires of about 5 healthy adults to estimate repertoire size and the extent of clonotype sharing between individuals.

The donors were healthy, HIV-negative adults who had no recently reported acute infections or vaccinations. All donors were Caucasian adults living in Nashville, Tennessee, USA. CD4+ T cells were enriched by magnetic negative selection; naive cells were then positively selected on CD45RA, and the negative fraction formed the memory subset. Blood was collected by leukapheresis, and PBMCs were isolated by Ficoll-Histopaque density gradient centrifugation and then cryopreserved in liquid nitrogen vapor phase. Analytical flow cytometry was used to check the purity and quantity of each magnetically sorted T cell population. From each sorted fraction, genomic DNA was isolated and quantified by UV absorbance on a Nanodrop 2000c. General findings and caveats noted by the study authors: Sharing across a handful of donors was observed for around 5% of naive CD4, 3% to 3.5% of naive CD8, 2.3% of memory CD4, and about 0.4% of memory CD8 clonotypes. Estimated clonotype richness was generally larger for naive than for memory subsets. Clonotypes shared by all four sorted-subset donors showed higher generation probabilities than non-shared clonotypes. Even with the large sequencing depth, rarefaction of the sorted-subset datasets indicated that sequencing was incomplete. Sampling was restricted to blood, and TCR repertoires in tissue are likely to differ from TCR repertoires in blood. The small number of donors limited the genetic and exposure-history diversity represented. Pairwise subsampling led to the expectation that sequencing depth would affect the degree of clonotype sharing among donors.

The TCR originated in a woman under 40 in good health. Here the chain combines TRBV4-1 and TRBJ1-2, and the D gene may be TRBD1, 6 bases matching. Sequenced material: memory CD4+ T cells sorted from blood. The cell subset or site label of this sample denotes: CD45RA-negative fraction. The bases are TGCGCCAGCAGCCAAGGATCCTCAGACAGGAACTATGGCTACACCTTC. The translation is CASSQGSSDRNYGYTF.